The next 22 T cell receptor beta chains were all read from a single sample in a study of blood T cell repertoires in COVID-19. TCRdb's table, derived via immunoSEQ multiplex PCR, lists solely in-frame clones and lacks some. The data show about 350,000 clones, roughly 87% seen once. Sequences were obtained from PBMCs or T cells enriched from blood (not recorded which). The receptor source for this set is a woman under 40 who had recovered from COVID-19.

The gene calls are TRBV3-1 (or the pseudogene TRBV3-2) and TRBJ1-2, with D possibly TRBD1 on 5 matching bases. The CDR3 runs 12 residues. The germline V gene has CDR1 LGHDT and CDR2 YNNKEL (reference sequence). V gave up 0 bases and J gave up 8 bases, with 7 bases separating them. The CDR3 here is CASSQEGLGYTF. The DNA for the CDR3 is TGTGCCAGCAGCCAAGAGGGACTGGGCTACACCTTC.

The V and J genes are TRBV5-1 and TRBJ1-4, with 9 bases identical to TRBD1. Germline assignment: CDR1 SGHRS and CDR2 YFSETQ. Trimming cost V 1 base and J 7 bases; bases outside gene matches: 8. The CDR3 runs 16 residues. The DNA of the CDR3 is TGCGCCAGCAGCTTGTCGGTAGGGACAGGGCGTGAAAAACTGTTTTTT. Translating it yields CASSLSVGTGREKLFF.

V usage is TRBV28 and J usage is TRBJ2-7; 9 bases line up with TRBD1. Germline V gene data show CDR1 as MDHEN and CDR2 as SYDVKM. The CDR3 is 14 amino acids. J gave up 4 bases and V 5 bases, and 6 bases lay outside the gene matches. Here the CDR3 reads CASSGDRVYYEQYF. CDR3 DNA: TGTGCCAGCAGTGGGGACAGGGTATATTACGAGCAGTACTTC.

The V gene is TRBV19, the J gene TRBJ1-2, with D possibly TRBD1 on 5 matching bases. Germline V gene sequence: CDR1 LNHDA, CDR2 SQIVND (reference sequence). V was shortened by 5 bases and J by 4 bases, with 23 bases between the two germline ends. This CDR3 has 17 amino acids. The DNA for the CDR3 is TGTGCCAGTAGTCCCTCGAGGGGAGGGCGTTATATCTATGGCTACACCTTC. Protein product: CASSPSRGGRYIYGYTF. The full variable domain, its missing parts supplied by reference TRBV19 and TRBJ1-2, is DGGITQSPKYLFRKEGQNVTLSCEQNLNHDAMYWYRQDPGQGLRLIYYSQIVNDFQKGDIAEGYSVSREKKESFPLTVTSAQKNPTAFYLCASSPSRGGRYIYGYTFGSGTRLTVV.

V is TRBV6-6 and J is TRBJ2-1, with TRBD2 matching over 7 bases. The length of the CDR3 is 15 residues. With V trimmed by 6 bases and J by 6 bases, 11 bases remained unmatched. Germline V gene lookup returns CDR1 MNHNY and CDR2 SVGAGI (reference sequence). The CDR3 DNA is TGTGCCAGCAGCCAAAGCGGGAACCCGACCAATGAGCAGTTCTTC. Translating gives CASSQSGNPTNEQFF.

The V and J genes are TRBV19 and TRBJ2-2; 13 bases are shared with TRBD2. Germline V gene lookup returns CDR1 LNHDA and CDR2 SQIVND (reference sequence). J was trimmed by 6 bases and V by 11 bases; bases with no gene match: 12. CDR3 length equals 16 residues. The CDR3 bases are TGTGCCTCCCGGCCACTAGCGGGGGGGCCGTCCGGGGAGCTGTTTTTT. Translation: CASRPLAGGPSGELFF.

The chain uses TRBV6-2 or TRBV6-3 and TRBJ2-1; a possible D gene is TRBD1 (6 bases). There are 15 residues in the CDR3. Germline V gene lookup returns CDR1 MNHEY and CDR2 SVGEGT. V gave up 2 bases and J gave up 3 bases, with 11 bases separating them. Here the CDR3 DNA reads TGTGCCAGCAGTTACCGGGACACTTACTACAATGAGCAGTTCTTC. Amino acid sequence: CASSYRDTYYNEQFF.

This sequence joins TRBV3-1 (or the pseudogene TRBV3-2) and TRBJ2-5; 11 bases map to TRBD1. The CDR3 length is 15 residues. Germline CDR1 LGHDT, CDR2 YNNKEL (reference sequence). J lost 5 bases, V lost 10 bases, and 12 bases had no gene match. DNA for the CDR3: TGTGCCACCACGAAGCGGACAGGGGGCACGGAGACCCAGTACTTC. Translating gives CATTKRTGGTETQYF.

This sequence joins TRBV4-3 and TRBJ2-1, with 7 bases fitting TRBD2. This CDR3 is 14 amino acids long. Losses at the gene ends were 3 bases for V and 6 bases for J; bases not matched to a gene: 5. Germline CDR1 is LGHNA and CDR2 is YSLEER. CDR3: CASSHSGNPNEQFF. CDR3 coding DNA: TGCGCCAGCAGCCACAGCGGGAACCCCAATGAGCAGTTCTTC.

The rearrangement links TRBV7-2 to TRBJ1-3, with 10 nucleotides matching TRBD1. This CDR3 is built from 18 residues. The germline gives CDR1 SGHTA, CDR2 FQGNSA. The trim removed 5 bases at V and 2 bases at J, leaving 12 bases unmatched. The CDR3 DNA sequence: TGTGCCAGCAGCCACCGACGACAGGGGGCGCTTACTGGAAACACCATATATTTT. The encoded protein is CASSHRRQGALTGNTIYF.

The V gene is TRBV28, the J gene TRBJ1-6; tentative D call: TRBD1 (5 bases). This CDR3 has 15 residues. Germline assignment: CDR1 MDHEN and CDR2 SYDVKM. The germline V and J ends were trimmed by 2 bases and 7 bases, with 12 bases remaining between them. This chain's CDR3 is CASSLGGARNSPLHF. In nucleotides, the CDR3 is TGTGCCAGCAGTTTAGGCGGGGCGAGGAATTCACCCCTCCACTTT.

In this sample, this clone turned up once. The rearrangement links TRBV7-9 to TRBJ2-5; D is perhaps TRBD2 (6 bases). The CDR3 is made up of 13 amino acids. Trimming removed 5 bases from V and 4 bases from J, with 11 bases in between. CDR1 and CDR2 from the germline V gene are SEHNR and FQNEAQ (reference sequence). The DNA of the CDR3 is TGTGCCAGCAGCCCGGGGGTTCCAGAGACCCAGTACTTC. This gives the protein CASSPGVPETQYF.

The V call is TRBV6-2 or TRBV6-3, the J call TRBJ1-1; D is undetermined. Trimming removed 5 bases from V and 9 bases from J, with 22 bases in between. This CDR3 contains 15 residues. The germline V gene encodes CDR1 MNHEY and CDR2 SVGEGT. CDR3: CASSTRGEKRFQAFF. CDR3 bases: TGTGCCAGCAGTACCCGGGGAGAAAAGCGGTTTCAAGCTTTCTTT.

The chain links TRBV10-3 to TRBJ1-2, with TRBD1 matching over 8 bases. The junction had 6 bases not matched to a gene; V was cut back by 5 bases and J by 7 bases. The CDR3 contains 13 residues. Germline lookup yields CDR1 ENHRY and CDR2 SYGVKD. The CDR3 is CAISSDREGGYTF. CDR3 sequence (DNA): TGTGCCATCAGTTCGGACAGGGAAGGTGGCTACACCTTC.

The V and J genes are TRBV5-4 and TRBJ1-1; the D is unclear. CDR1 is SGHNT, CDR2 YYREEE, per germline (reference sequence). This CDR3 region has 15 residues. Trimming shortened V by 0 bases and J by 1 base, and 10 bases separated the two germline ends. The CDR3 region is CASSLAGLKNTEAFF. CDR3 nucleotides: TGTGCCAGCAGCTTGGCCGGACTAAAGAACACTGAAGCTTTCTTT.

The chain uses TRBV13 and TRBJ2-3, with 11 positions matching TRBD2. Germline V gene data show CDR1 as PRHDT and CDR2 as FYEKMQ (reference sequence). This CDR3 is 16 amino acids long. The V segment lost 5 bases and the J segment 0 bases; nucleotides outside the gene matches: 4. The CDR3 region is CASSVTSGVSTDTQYF. In nucleotides, the CDR3 is TGTGCCAGCAGCGTGACTAGCGGGGTTAGCACAGATACGCAGTATTTT.

CDR3 nucleotide sequence: TGTGCCAGCAGTCTGACAGGGGTACAATTAAACATTCAGTACTTC. Amino acid sequence: CASSLTGVQLNIQYF. V is TRBV6-5 and J is TRBJ2-4, with TRBD1 identical over 8 bases. Germline CDR1 and CDR2: MNHEY and SVGAGI. The ends lost 5 bases at V and 6 bases at J; junction bases unmatched: 9. This CDR3 is 15 amino acids long.

The chain uses TRBV5-1 and TRBJ1-2; tentatively, D is TRBD1 (5 bases). V lost 0 bases and J lost 0, with 9 bases in between. Germline V CDR1 and CDR2: SGHRS, YFSETQ. This CDR3 is 15 amino acids long. DNA for the CDR3: TGCGCCAGCAGCTTGGGGAGACAGCCTAACTATGGCTACACCTTC. It yields the protein CASSLGRQPNYGYTF.

The chain has TRBV28 and TRBJ2-7, with 11 bases lining up with TRBD1. J gave up 9 bases and V 2 bases, and 6 bases lay outside the gene matches. CDR3 length equals 14 residues. Per germline, CDR1 MDHEN and CDR2 SYDVKM. In DNA form, the CDR3 reads TGTGCCAGCAGTTTACGGGGACAGGGGGTCGGGCAGTACTTC. Its translation is CASSLRGQGVGQYF. Complete variable domain (other parts from reference TRBV28 and TRBJ2-7): DVKVTQSSRYLVKRTGEKVFLECVQDMDHENMFWYRQDPGLGLRLIYFSYDVKMKEKGDIPEGYSVSREKKERFSLILESASTNQTSMYLCASSLRGQGVGQYFGPGTRLTVT.

This clone was seen a single time. The J gene is TRBJ1-3, the V gene TRBV7-6, with D perhaps TRBD1 (6 bases). This CDR3 is 16 amino acids long. Germline V gives CDR1 SGHVS, CDR2 FNYEAQ. V was clipped by 5 bases and J by 0 bases, with 14 bases between them. CDR3 nucleotides: TGTGCCAGCAGCCTCGGGACACCGAGCTCTGGAAACACCATATATTTT. Protein sequence: CASSLGTPSSGNTIYF.

The chain combines TRBV30 with TRBJ2-3, with D unclear. Deletions cut 2 bases from V and 5 bases from J, with 2 bases between. CDR1 is GTSNPN and CDR2 is SVGIG in the germline V gene (reference sequence). The CDR3 runs to 10 residues. As DNA, the CDR3 is TGTGCCTGGAGTCAAGATACGCAGTATTTT. This sequence encodes CAWSQDTQYF.

This sequence joins TRBV19 and TRBJ1-6; possibly TRBD1 for D (6 bases). V lost 5 bases, J lost 8 bases, and 16 bases lay in between. The germline gives CDR1 LNHDA, CDR2 SQIVND (reference sequence). The CDR3 runs 15 residues. The CDR3, as DNA: TGTGCCAGTAGTGTGACCCCTTCAGGGGATTCACCCCTCCACTTT. As protein: CASSVTPSGDSPLHF.